Listed here are 14 T cell receptor beta chains from one sample, sequenced in a study of control samples from healthy donors and cancer patients. Profiling relied on immunoSEQ multiplex PCR, and the TCRdb table lists in-frame clones only, not all of them. Of under 200,000 clones in the sample, about 94% are singletons; the top ten hold under 8.5%. Sequencing was carried out using blood. The receptor set was obtained from a woman in her forties in good health.

The chain recombines TRBV5-4 with TRBJ1-1; no firm D call. This CDR3 region has 14 residues. Per the germline V gene, CDR1 is SGHNT and CDR2 is YYREEE (reference sequence). Trimming left V 3 bases short and J 4 bases short, with 13 bases between. The chain's CDR3 is CASSSWGTSTEAFF. DNA of the CDR3: TGTGCCAGCAGCTCCTGGGGTACAAGCACTGAAGCTTTCTTT. Variable domain in full (rest from reference TRBV5-4 and TRBJ1-1): ETGVTQSPTHLIKTRGQQVTLRCSSQSGHNTVSWYQQALGQGPQFIFQYYREEENGRGNFPPRFSGLQFPNYSSELNVNALELDDSALYLCASSSWGTSTEAFFGQGTRLTVV.

The chain recombines TRBV19 with TRBJ2-1, with TRBD2 as a possible D gene (6 bases). The CDR3 loop spans 15 amino acids. Per germline, CDR1 LNHDA and CDR2 SQIVND (reference sequence). Trimming took off 5 bases at V and 9 bases at J, with 20 bases between the two ends. CDR3 sequence reads: CASSLPGLRRGEQFF. CDR3 sequence (DNA): TGTGCCAGTAGTTTACCGGGACTCAGGAGGGGTGAGCAGTTCTTC.

CDR3 loop: CASNGPRAGGFETQYF. CDR3 nucleotides: TGTGCCAGCAACGGCCCGCGGGCAGGGGGCTTTGAGACCCAGTACTTC. This chain uses TRBV2 with TRBJ2-5, with 8 bases lining up with TRBD1. The CDR3 consists of 16 residues. V trimming: 7 bases; J trimming: 5 bases; junction bases outside the gene matches: 15. CDR1 SNHLY and CDR2 FYNNEI come from the germline V gene.

This chain joins TRBV2 and TRBJ2-1; 9 bases are a match to TRBD2. Germline V gene lookup returns CDR1 SNHLY and CDR2 FYNNEI. The V segment lost 6 bases and the J segment 0 bases; nucleotides outside the gene matches: 9. The CDR3 spans 17 residues. The CDR3 DNA follows: TGTGCCAGCAGGATACTACTAGCGGGTTTCTCCTACAATGAGCAGTTCTTC. It translates to CASRILLAGFSYNEQFF.

The chain has TRBV27 and TRBJ2-7, with 9 bases that match TRBD2. The germline CDR1 and CDR2 sequences are MNHEY and SMNVEV (reference sequence). J was trimmed by 2 bases and V by 2 bases; bases with no gene match: 4. The CDR3 covers 15 residues. CDR3 in amino acids: CASSLGGGAAYEQYF. The CDR3 region has the DNA TGTGCCAGCAGTTTAGGCGGGGGGGCCGCCTACGAGCAGTACTTC.

This chain links TRBV6-2 or TRBV6-3 with TRBJ1-5; tentatively, D is TRBD1 (6 bases). The V gene's germline CDR1 is MNHEY and CDR2 SVGEGT. The ends were cut back, 3 bases at V and 3 bases at J, with 21 bases in the middle. The CDR3 is made up of 18 amino acids. The CDR3 DNA reads as TGTGCCAGCAGTTATGAAACGGGTTTGGGACACCTCAATCAGCCCCAGCATTTT. Encoded protein: CASSYETGLGHLNQPQHF.

The rearrangement links TRBV4-1 to TRBJ2-1; TRBD1 aligns across 9 bases. V gave up 2 bases and J gave up 6 bases; unmatched junction bases: 11. The CDR3 covers 17 residues. Germline lookup yields CDR1 MGHRA and CDR2 YSYEKL. In DNA form, the CDR3 reads TGCGCCAGCAGCCAACGGGGCGTGGACAGGGGCCTCAATGAGCAGTTCTTC. It yields the protein CASSQRGVDRGLNEQFF.

CDR3 sequence: CASSQERHGGGGEAFF. For the CDR3, the DNA is TGCGCCAGCAGCCAAGAGAGGCACGGGGGGGGAGGCGAGGCTTTCTTT. This chain uses TRBV4-1 with TRBJ1-1; the D gene is possibly TRBD1 (5 bases). V was shortened by 0 bases and J by 11 bases, with 22 bases between the two germline ends. The CDR3 runs to 16 residues. Germline CDR1 reads MGHRA; CDR2 reads YSYEKL.

This sequence joins TRBV6-2 or TRBV6-3 and TRBJ2-7; 7 nucleotides line up with TRBD2. This CDR3 is 14 amino acids long. J gave up 6 bases and V 2 bases, and 7 bases lay outside the gene matches. CDR1 is MNHEY, CDR2 SVGEGT, per germline. In DNA, the CDR3 is TGTGCCAGCAGTTACGGGCAGGGAGGGCTCGAGCAGTACTTC. Translating it yields CASSYGQGGLEQYF.

The chain uses TRBV9 and TRBJ1-4, with D maybe TRBD1 (5 bases). The CDR3 has 17 residues. Trimming took off 0 bases at V and 5 bases at J, with 17 bases between the two ends. Germline-derived CDR1 and CDR2 are SGDLS and YYNGEE. The CDR3 nucleotides read TGTGCCAGCAGCGTAGATGGGGCAGGGCGAGTCAATGAAAAACTGTTTTTT. Amino acid sequence: CASSVDGAGRVNEKLFF.

CDR3 sequence: CASSVPRDLGENGYTF. The CDR3 DNA follows: TGTGCCAGCAGCGTACCACGAGATCTAGGGGAAAATGGCTACACCTTC. The rearrangement uses TRBV5-4 and TRBJ1-2, with TRBD1 as a possible D gene (5 bases). This CDR3 is 16 amino acids long. Trimming took off 4 bases at V and 6 bases at J, with 22 bases between the two ends. Germline CDR1 is SGHNT and CDR2 is YYREEE (reference sequence).

The chain employs TRBV29-1 and TRBJ1-2, with D possibly matching TRBD1 (5 bases). Germline CDR1 is SQVTM and CDR2 is ANQGSEA. This CDR3 region has 11 residues. V was shortened by 5 bases and J by 7 bases, with 11 bases between the two germline ends. As DNA, the CDR3 is TGCAGCGTTCTAGGGGCCTTTGGCTACACCTTC. This translates into CSVLGAFGYTF.

The rearrangement uses TRBV29-1 and TRBJ2-3; 7 positions agree with TRBD2. Germline CDR1 and CDR2: SQVTM and ANQGSEA. Trimming removed 6 bases from V and 4 bases from J; junction bases left unmatched: 10. The CDR3 has 14 amino acids. CDR3 coding DNA: TGCAGCGTGGGATGGGGGGAGGGTGCAGATACGCAGTATTTT. Amino acid sequence: CSVGWGEGADTQYF.

J is TRBJ1-5 and V is TRBV7-9; D is possibly TRBD1 (5 bases). The CDR3 is 15 residues long. V was pared by 1 base and J by 2 bases, with 9 bases between. Germline lookup yields CDR1 SEHNR and CDR2 FQNEAQ (reference sequence). The CDR3 sequence: CASSLEPGGNQPQHF. CDR3 sequence (DNA): TGTGCCAGCAGCTTAGAACCGGGGGGCAATCAGCCCCAGCATTTT.